This T cell receptor beta chain derives from a study of cytomegalovirus exposure and HLA in healthy donors. J was trimmed by 4 bases and V by 0 bases; bases with no gene match: 9. This CDR3 has 16 residues. Germline CDR1 SGHNT, CDR2 YYREEE (reference sequence). The repertoire was sequenced with immunoSEQ multiplex PCR; TCRdb's copy has only in-frame clones and lacks some. The sample holds fewer than 120,000 clones, roughly 87% seen once. Specimen: PBMCs. V gene TRBV5-4 combines with J gene TRBJ1-1; 7 nucleotides match TRBD1. The receptor's source is a young woman in good health and CMV-seronegative. The CDR3 sequence is CASSLGTGKGSTEAFF. The CDR3 coding sequence is TGTGCCAGCAGCTTGGGGACAGGAAAAGGAAGCACTGAAGCTTTCTTT.